This T cell receptor (beta chain) was captured in a study of long-term antiretroviral therapy in people with HIV (dated 2022 in TCRdb). For the wider study: Collection of the earliest samples took place about a decade ahead of the 2015 WHO recommendation for immediate ART, at a time when ART was typically delayed until CD4 counts fell. This retrospective serial study examined whether starting ART and sustained HIV suppression were associated with changes in the composition and diversity of the TRB repertoire in peripheral blood. A total of over 150 cryopreserved PBMC samples came from a few dozen adults with confirmed HIV infection and were collected serially over a mean of roughly 6 years (range 1-12). Among the 25 to 30 participants with HIV, more than ten were female. No cross-contamination during QIAcube processing was shown when test extractions of a monoclonal T-cell line were performed alongside about 33 polyclonal samples. What the work shows at the level of the full study, not this receptor alone: Because PBMC availability was limited, only the TCR beta chain was sequenced, with no alpha chain pairing. ART initiation was associated with a significant increase in TRB diversity, but diversity stayed significantly below transplant donor controls even after long-term ART. No data were available on ART adherence, viral resistance or therapy changes, limiting inferences about post-ART repertoire changes. At every time point, the repertoire was dominated by expanded TRB clones first identified before ART initiation, although this dominance fluctuated and, in many PLHIV, declined after ART. Because cell numbers in pre-ART samples were limited, unsorted PBMC were profiled instead of sorted CD4+ and CD8+ T cells. HIV repertoires had narrower CDR3 length ranges than controls, and the network structure suggested an antigen-experienced repertoire that shifted only slightly toward naive after ART. The samples were dated from about 2004 to 2018, and the ART regimens that were used may be less effective than current ART regimens.

The immunoSEQ hsTCRB v3.0 assay was used at survey level resolution for TRB variable region sequencing. A depth of roughly 35,000-55,000 T-cell genomes per sample was targeted for TRB sequencing. Pooled TRB libraries were sequenced on an Illumina MiSeq with a v3 150-cycle kit. The source study handled its data this way. Repertoire analysis was performed in R inside a reproducible Nextflow workflow that covered QC, data transformation and analysis. Custom analyses were implemented in LymphoSeq2, an R package for AIRR-Seq data exploration. A few samples that yielded fewer than 5000 total TRB sequences were excluded, so that fewer than 200 HIV repertoires were analyzed. Among the 190 or so HIV repertoires that were kept, 59 were collected before ART initiation and about 130 were collected after ART initiation. Repertoires were downsampled to 5000 TRB nucleotide sequences, with summary statistics averaged over 100 downsampling iterations. TRB sequences were retained for analysis only if CDR3 regions of at least seven amino acids were present. Two measures captured diversity: a Shannon entropy-derived clonality score and the Gini coefficient. In the repertoire networks, any two of the top 5000 CDR3 amino acid sequences were connected whenever the two sequences differed by an edit distance of one. GLIPH2 predicted antigen specificity groups and MHC restriction for TRB CDR3 amino acid sequences. To flag known CMV, EBV, HIV or tissue antigen associations, CDR3 amino acid sequences were matched against VDJdb and McPAS-TCR. Pre-ART, post-ART and control groups were compared with Wilcoxon signed-rank tests and Holm-Bonferroni correction. TCRdb mirrors the immuneACCESS table, restricted to in-frame sequences. Some clones are absent from its copies; in checked studies, under half trace to an unresolved V gene, and the reason for the others is unknown. The V and J calls and clone size come from that table; D and trimming were worked out from the DNA. For this sample the table gives about 20,000 clones, of which more than 75% were detected only once. The ten largest account for 2.5% to 3.5% of the sample.

CDR3 length: 17 amino acids, cysteine to phenylalanine. The entry retains the CDR3 DNA only, 51 bases that are in frame from base 1. V is shortened by 5 bases, J by 0 bases, and the region joining them spans 17 bases. Via the germline V gene (reference sequence), CDR1 is LNHDA and CDR2 SQIVND. Of note for this clone: There is no known antigen for this receptor. No qualities accompany the bases; no much larger clone lies one base away.

Participants were included only if at least one PBMC sample before ART initiation and at least two post-ART samples were available. Every participant with HIV received treatment in the United States of America. Before DNA extraction, cryopreserved samples containing 1-10 million PBMC were thawed and washed. At the time of the earliest PBMC sample for each participant with HIV, ages ranged from about 23 to 60 years. Each participant contributed PBMC samples from 1-4 timepoints before ART initiation and 2-8 timepoints after ART initiation, with a median of 7 samples. Serial HIV viral load, CD4+ T-cell count, ART history and demographic data were obtained for every participant. Genomic DNA was extracted from unsorted PBMC with a Qiagen kit on a QIAcube, with processing performed in batches of 12 samples.

The chain was built from TRBV19 and TRBJ2-1, and the D gene may be TRBD2, 6 bases matching. The source material was unsorted PBMCs, sampled roughly 2.7 years after starting antiretroviral therapy. This TCR was recovered from a woman aged 50 to 60 with HIV. The bases read TGTGCCAGTAGTCCCCGGCTAGGAGGGAGCTCCTACAATGAGCAGTTCTTC. This encodes CASSPRLGGSSYNEQFF.